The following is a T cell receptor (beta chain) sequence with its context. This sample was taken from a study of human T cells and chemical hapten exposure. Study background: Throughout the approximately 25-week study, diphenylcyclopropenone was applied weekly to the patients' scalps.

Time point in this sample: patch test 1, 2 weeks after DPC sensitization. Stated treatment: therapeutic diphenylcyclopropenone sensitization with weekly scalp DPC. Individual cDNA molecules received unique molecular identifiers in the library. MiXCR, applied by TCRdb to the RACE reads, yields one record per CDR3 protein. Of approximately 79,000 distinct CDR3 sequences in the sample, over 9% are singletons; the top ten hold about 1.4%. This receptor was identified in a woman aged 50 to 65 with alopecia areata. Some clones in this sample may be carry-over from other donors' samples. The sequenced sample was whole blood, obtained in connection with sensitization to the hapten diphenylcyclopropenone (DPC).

The chain's CDR3 is CASSYQRRVPETQYF. The CDR3 DNA sequence: TGTGCCAGCAGTTACCAGCGTAGGGTCCCAGAGACCCAGTACTTC. V usage is TRBV6-2 or TRBV6-3 and J usage is TRBJ2-5, with D uncertain. This CDR3 contains 15 residues. V lost 2 bases and J 4 bases, leaving 14 bases between the germline ends. Germline V lookup: CDR1 MNHEY, CDR2 SVGEGT.